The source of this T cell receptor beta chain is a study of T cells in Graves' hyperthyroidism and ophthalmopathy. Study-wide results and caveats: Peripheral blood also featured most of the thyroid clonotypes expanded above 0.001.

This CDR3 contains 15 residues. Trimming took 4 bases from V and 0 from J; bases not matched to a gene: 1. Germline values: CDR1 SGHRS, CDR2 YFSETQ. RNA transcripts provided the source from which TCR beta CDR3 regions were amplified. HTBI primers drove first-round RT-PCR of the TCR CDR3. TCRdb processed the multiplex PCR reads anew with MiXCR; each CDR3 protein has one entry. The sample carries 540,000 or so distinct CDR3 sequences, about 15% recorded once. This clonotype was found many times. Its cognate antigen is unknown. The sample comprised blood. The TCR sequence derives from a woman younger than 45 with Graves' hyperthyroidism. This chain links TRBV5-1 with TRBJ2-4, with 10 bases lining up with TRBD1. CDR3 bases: TGCGCCAGCAGCGGGACAGGGGCAGCCAAAAACATTCAGTACTTC. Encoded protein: CASSGTGAAKNIQYF.